This T cell receptor beta chain was found in a study of vaccination and CD4 T cells after COVID-19. Cultured CD4+ T-cell DNA underwent Oncomine TCR Beta short-read sequencing. Scientists extracted genomic DNA from CD4+ T cells grown in culture. One entry per CDR3 protein results from TCRdb running MiXCR on the PCR reads. The sample holds over 9,000 distinct CDR3 sequences, 30% to 45% seen once. As to this clonotype: Its antigen remains unidentified.

Germline V gives CDR1 MNHEY, CDR2 SVGEGT. The CDR3 consists of 18 residues. J lost 0 bases, V lost 6 bases, and 16 bases had no gene match. Treatment meaning: roughly ten-day PBMC culture with coronavirus spike peptide pools or control peptides (ViraFEST assay). It was before the COVID-19 pandemic (2011-2018) that the unexposed donor's CD4+ T cells were collected. Sequenced: CD4+ T cells from blood, cultured in vitro. The origin of this receptor is a human donor in good health. This chain links TRBV6-2 or TRBV6-3 with TRBJ2-7; 8 bases are shared with TRBD2. The CDR3 bases are TGTGCCAGCAGCCCCGGGACTAGAAACATAGGACGCTCCTACGAGCAGTACTTC. It specifies CASSPGTRNIGRSYEQYF.